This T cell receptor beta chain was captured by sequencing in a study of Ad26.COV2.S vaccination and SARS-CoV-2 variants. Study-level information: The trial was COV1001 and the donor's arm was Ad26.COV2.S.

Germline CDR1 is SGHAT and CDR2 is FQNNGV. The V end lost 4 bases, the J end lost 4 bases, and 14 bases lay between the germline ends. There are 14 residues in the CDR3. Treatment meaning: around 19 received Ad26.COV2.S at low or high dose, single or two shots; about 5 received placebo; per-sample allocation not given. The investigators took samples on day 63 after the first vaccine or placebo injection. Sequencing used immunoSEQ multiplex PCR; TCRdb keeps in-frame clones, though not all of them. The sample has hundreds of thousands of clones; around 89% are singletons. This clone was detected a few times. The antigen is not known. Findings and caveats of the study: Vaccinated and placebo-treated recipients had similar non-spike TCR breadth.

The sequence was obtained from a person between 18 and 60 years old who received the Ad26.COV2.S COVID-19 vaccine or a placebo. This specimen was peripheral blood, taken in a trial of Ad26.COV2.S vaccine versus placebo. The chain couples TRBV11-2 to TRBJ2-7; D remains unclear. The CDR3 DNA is TGTGCCAGCAGCTCCCTGGCAGAAGAGTACGAGCAGTACTTC. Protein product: CASSSLAEEYEQYF.